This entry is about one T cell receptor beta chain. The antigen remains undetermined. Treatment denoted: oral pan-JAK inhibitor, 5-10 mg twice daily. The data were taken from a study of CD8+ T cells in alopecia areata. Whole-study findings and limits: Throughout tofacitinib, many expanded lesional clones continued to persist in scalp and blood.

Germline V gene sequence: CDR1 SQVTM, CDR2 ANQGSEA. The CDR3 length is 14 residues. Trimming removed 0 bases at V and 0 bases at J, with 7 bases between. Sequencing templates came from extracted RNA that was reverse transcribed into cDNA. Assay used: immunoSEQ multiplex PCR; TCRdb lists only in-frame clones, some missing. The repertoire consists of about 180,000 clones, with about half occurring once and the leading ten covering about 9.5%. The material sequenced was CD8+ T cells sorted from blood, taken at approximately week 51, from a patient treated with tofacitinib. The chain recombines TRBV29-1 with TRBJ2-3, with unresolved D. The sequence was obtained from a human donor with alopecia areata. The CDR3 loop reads CSVEEKASTDTQYF. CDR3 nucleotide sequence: TGCAGCGTTGAAGAAAAAGCTAGCACAGATACGCAGTATTTT.